The clone carrying this TCR beta chain was seen ten or more times. Its specificity is not known. The template used for profiling TCR beta VDJ and CDR3 was genomic DNA. TCRdb re-analysed the reads in MiXCR, keeping a single row per CDR3 protein. The profile shows about 150,000 distinct CDR3 sequences, less than 50% of them singletons. In patients chosen for sequencing, flow cytometry had shown CD8+CD57+ cell expansion. This sample was taken from a study of CD8+CD57+ T cells in acquired aplastic anemia. Study information: Recorded DNA amounts for sorted CD4+ and CD8+ cells had an average of approximately 2.9 ug.

Broader study findings: Sharing between patients and controls was observed for twenty-nine CD8+ CDR3 sequences.

Trimming took 6 bases from V and 0 from J; bases not matched to a gene: 16. CDR3 length equals 19 residues. The clonotype comes from a human donor with aplastic anemia. This sequence joins TRBV12-3 or TRBV12-4 and TRBJ2-1; 8 nucleotides agree with TRBD1. Source material: sorted CD4+, CD8+, or CD8+CD57+ T cells (not recorded which) from PBMCs. The CDR3 region has the DNA TGTGCCAGCAGAGGACAGGGACGGAACCCGCTGACCTCCTACAATGAGCAGTTCTTC. This gives the protein CASRGQGRNPLTSYNEQFF.